This TCR beta chain came from a study of cytomegalovirus exposure and HLA in healthy donors. It was with 60 Vbeta and 13 Jbeta primers that the PCR ran. TCRdb keeps only in-frame clones here, not all; method: immunoSEQ multiplex PCR. The table shows fewer than 110,000 clones, with roughly 80% occurring only once. Losses at the gene ends were 3 bases for V and 0 bases for J; bases not matched to a gene: 5. CDR3 length: 15 amino acids. CDR1 SGDLS and CDR2 YYNGEE come from the germline V gene. The chain joins TRBV9 to TRBJ1-1, with 7 nucleotides matching TRBD1. The sample taken for sequencing was PBMCs. The sequence derives from a man aged 30-40 years in good health and CMV-seronegative. The CDR3 bases are TGTGCCAGCAGCGGGCCGACAGGGTTGAACACTGAAGCTTTCTTT. Translating gives CASSGPTGLNTEAFF.